This T cell receptor beta chain was documented in a study of cytomegalovirus exposure and HLA in healthy donors. Both 60 Vbeta primers and 13 Jbeta primers went into the PCR. TCRdb's table, derived via immunoSEQ multiplex PCR, lists solely in-frame clones and lacks some. The sample includes about 250,000 clones, roughly 70% of them seen just once. Findings of the study overall: The listing of 150 to 200 TCR beta chains classed them as cytomegalovirus-associated.

As for this clone: As yet, its antigen is unknown. This specimen includes other DNA sequences encoding the same CDR3.

Sequencing was done on a sample of PBMCs. The TCR comes from a female donor in good health and CMV-seronegative.

This CDR3 is CASSGLQGRTGNTIYF. The CDR3 coding sequence is TGTGCCAGCAGTGGACTACAGGGGCGGACTGGAAACACCATATATTTT. This chain links TRBV25-1 with TRBJ1-3; 7 nucleotides align to TRBD1. Germline values: CDR1 MGHDK, CDR2 SYGVNS. The V gene end was trimmed by 4 bases and the J gene end by 2 bases; junction bases not matched to a gene: 8. This CDR3 is built from 16 residues.